A selection of T cell receptor beta chains follows, all from one sample in a study of cytomegalovirus exposure and HLA in healthy donors. Only in-frame clones appear in the TCRdb table, and some are missing; sequencing was by immunoSEQ multiplex PCR. The table records about 200,000 clones, around 77% of them present only once. Sequencing input: PBMCs. Receptor source: a woman aged 30 to 39 in good health and CMV-seronegative. The CDR3 runs from the conserved cysteine through the conserved F or W. D genes are given only for firm matches. Rows may omit the clone size; those that give it use once, few, many or a size class.

TRBV28	TRBJ2-7	-	-	TGTGCCAGCAGTTACCCCCCCGCGGCGGAGCAGTACTTC	CASSYPPAAEQYF
TRBV30	TRBJ2-5	-	-	TGTGCCTGGAGTGTAGCGGAGACCCAGTACTTC	CAWSVAETQYF
TRBV19	TRBJ2-7	TRBD2	-	TGTGCCAGTAGTAGCCCGACTAGCGGTTACTCCTACGAGCAGTACTTC	CASSSPTSGYSYEQYF
TRBV4-1	TRBJ2-4	TRBD2	-	TGCGCCAGCAGCCAAGTGATAGCGGGGGCCCTTTCCGCCAAAAACATTCAGTACTTC	CASSQVIAGALSAKNIQYF
TRBV11-2	TRBJ2-3	TRBD2	-	TGTGCCAGCAGCTTAACGGAAGCGGGGGACACAGATACGCAGTATTTT	CASSLTEAGDTDTQYF
TRBV5-6	TRBJ2-5	-	-	TGTGCCAGCAGCTTGGCCTTCTCCCCGGGGGAGACCCAGTACTTC	CASSLAFSPGETQYF
TRBV6-1	TRBJ1-1	TRBD1	-	TGTGCCAGCAGTGAGACAGGGGGCTGGGCGGTAGTCACTGAAGCTTTCTTT	CASSETGGWAVVTEAFF
TRBV7-8	TRBJ1-5	-	-	TGTGCCAGCAGCCAGACAGGAACATATAGCAATCAGCCCCAGCATTTT	CASSQTGTYSNQPQHF
TRBV4-1	TRBJ2-7	-	-	TGCGCCAGCAGCCGCTCAGGGGCCCCCGGCCACGAGCAGTACTTC	CASSRSGAPGHEQYF
TRBV7-3	TRBJ2-1	-	-	TGTGCCAGCAGCCGGCGGGACCTGAGCTCCTACAATGAGCAGTTCTTC	CASSRRDLSSYNEQFF
TRBV4-1	TRBJ1-6	-	-	TGCGCCAGCAGCCAAGATCGGACAGCTATGTCATATTCACCCCTCCACTTT	CASSQDRTAMSYSPLHF
TRBV28	TRBJ2-1	-	-	TGTGCCAGCACTTGGGCGGGTCCTTACTTTGCCTCCTACAATGAGCAGTTCTTC	CASTWAGPYFASYNEQFF
TRBV2	TRBJ2-3	TRBD2	-	TGTGCCAGCAGTGAGCAGCGGGGGGGCACAGATACGCAGTATTTT	CASSEQRGGTDTQYF
TRBV15	TRBJ2-1	-	-	TGTGCCACCAGCAGCCACCGCGGAGGGGAGCAGTTCTTC	CATSSHRGGEQFF
TRBV11-3	TRBJ2-1	TRBD1	-	TGTGCCAGCAGCGGAGGCCGCCGGGACAGGGCGGATCATGAGCAGTTCTTC	CASSGGRRDRADHEQFF
TRBV19	TRBJ2-3	-	once	TGTGCCAGTACCCCAGGGCCAAGCACAGATACGCAGTATTTT	CASTPGPSTDTQYF
TRBV6-5	TRBJ2-7	TRBD1	-	TGTGCCAGCAGCCTACCCGGACAGGGGGCTGGAGAGCAGTACTTC	CASSLPGQGAGEQYF
TRBV10-3	TRBJ1-3	-	-	TGTGCCATCAGTGACAGAAACTCTGGAAACACCATATATTTT	CAISDRNSGNTIYF
TRBV27	TRBJ1-2	-	-	TGTGCCAGCAGTCCCAGTAGTGGACAGATACCCTATGGCTACACCTTC	CASSPSSGQIPYGYTF
TRBV2	TRBJ1-5	-	-	TGTGCCAGCAGTGAAGTCACAGGCAATCAGCCCCAGCATTTT	CASSEVTGNQPQHF
TRBV5-4	TRBJ1-1	-	few	TGTGCCAGCAACTTCCGGGACATGAACACTGAAGCTTTCTTT	CASNFRDMNTEAFF
TRBV6-6	TRBJ1-2	-	few	TGTGCCAGCTCAGAGCGGCTTGATGGCTACACCTTC	CASSERLDGYTF
TRBV2	TRBJ2-5	-	few	TGTGCCAGCAGTGTTATCCCCCGGAGGGAGACCCAGTACTTC	CASSVIPRRETQYF
TRBV28	TRBJ2-7	-	few	TGTGCCAGCAGTTCGACGGGGCCCCGGGACATCTGCGAGCAGTACTTC	CASSSTGPRDICEQYF
TRBV10-3	TRBJ2-3	TRBD2	-	TGTGCCATCAGTGAGAGATGGCAGGCGGGGGGGCTTATGGTAGATACGCAGTATTTT	CAISERWQAGGLMVDTQYF
TRBV2	TRBJ2-7	-	-	TGTGCCAGCAATAAGGAACAGGGCTACGAGCAGTACTTC	CASNKEQGYEQYF
TRBV4-2	TRBJ2-7	TRBD2	-	TGTGCCAGCAGCCCCGGTAGCGGGTTGTTGTCCTACGAGCAGTACTTC	CASSPGSGLLSYEQYF